The TCR beta chain described here comes from a study of CD8 T cells in Susac syndrome. Germline lookup yields CDR1 DFQATT and CDR2 SNEGSKA (reference sequence). The CDR3 is made up of 15 amino acids. Trimming removed 0 bases from V and 0 bases from J, with 12 bases in between. The study sequenced TCR beta in blood CD8+ and CD4+ T cells. TEMRA cells were enriched by FACS, and CD4+ and CD8+ T cells were negatively isolated. Reverse transcription used about 0.45 to 1 ug RNA and random hexamers. Across 54 Vbeta and 13 Jbeta, TCR beta CDR3 was amplified with immunoSEQ multiplex PCR. TCRdb reprocessed the immunoSEQ multiplex PCR reads with MiXCR, giving one entry per CDR3 protein. Among over 95,000 distinct CDR3 sequences, around 90% were seen once, and the ten largest hold 0.13% to 0.15%.

V is TRBV20-1 and J is TRBJ2-7; TRBD2 is a possible D gene (6 bases). Specimen: CD4+ T cells from PBMCs. This TCR was sampled from a human donor in good health. CDR3 bases: TGCAGTGCTAGAGAGAGGCGGGGAAGCTCCTACGAGCAGTACTTC. It is translated as CSARERRGSSYEQYF.